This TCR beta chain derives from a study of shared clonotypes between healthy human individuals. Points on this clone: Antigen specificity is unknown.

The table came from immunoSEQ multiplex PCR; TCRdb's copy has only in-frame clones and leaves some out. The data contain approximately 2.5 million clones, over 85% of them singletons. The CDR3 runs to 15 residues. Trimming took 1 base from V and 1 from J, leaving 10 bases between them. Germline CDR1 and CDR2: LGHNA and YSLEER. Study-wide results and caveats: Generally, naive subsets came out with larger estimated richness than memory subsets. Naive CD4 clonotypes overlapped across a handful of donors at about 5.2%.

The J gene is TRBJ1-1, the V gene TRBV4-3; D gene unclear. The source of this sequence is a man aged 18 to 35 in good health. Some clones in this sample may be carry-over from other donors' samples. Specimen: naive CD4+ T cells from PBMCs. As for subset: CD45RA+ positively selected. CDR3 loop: CASSQAPDTNTEAFF. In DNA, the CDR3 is TGCGCCAGCAGCCAAGCACCAGATACGAACACTGAAGCTTTCTTT.